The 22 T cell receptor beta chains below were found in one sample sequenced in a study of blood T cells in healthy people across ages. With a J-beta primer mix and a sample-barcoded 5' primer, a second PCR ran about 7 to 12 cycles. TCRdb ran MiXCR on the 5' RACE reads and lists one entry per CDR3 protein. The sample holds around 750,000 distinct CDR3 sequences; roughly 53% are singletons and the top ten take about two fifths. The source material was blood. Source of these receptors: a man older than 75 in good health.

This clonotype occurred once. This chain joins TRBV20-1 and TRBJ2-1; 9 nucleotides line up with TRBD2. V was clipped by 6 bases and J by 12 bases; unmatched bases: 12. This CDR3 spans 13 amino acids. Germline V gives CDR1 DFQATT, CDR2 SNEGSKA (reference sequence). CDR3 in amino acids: CSATERGVEVQFF. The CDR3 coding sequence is TGCAGTGCAACTGAGCGGGGGGTTGAGGTGCAGTTCTTC.

The CDR3 here is CASSLAGEGRGKYEQFF. The CDR3 DNA reads as TGTGCCAGCAGCTTAGCCGGCGAGGGGAGGGGGAAATATGAGCAGTTCTTC. V usage is TRBV11-3 and J usage is TRBJ2-1; a weak D match, TRBD2 (7 bases). In germline, CDR1 is SGHNT, CDR2 YENEEA. The CDR3 has 17 amino acids. V dropped 1 base and J dropped 8 bases, with 21 bases sitting between them.

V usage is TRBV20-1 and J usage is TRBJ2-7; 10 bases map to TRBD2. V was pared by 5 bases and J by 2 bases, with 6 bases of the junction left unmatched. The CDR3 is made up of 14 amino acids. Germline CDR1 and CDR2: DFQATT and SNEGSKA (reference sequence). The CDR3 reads CSAGTSGTAYEQYF. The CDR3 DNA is TGCAGTGCTGGTACTAGCGGGACCGCCTACGAGCAGTACTTC.

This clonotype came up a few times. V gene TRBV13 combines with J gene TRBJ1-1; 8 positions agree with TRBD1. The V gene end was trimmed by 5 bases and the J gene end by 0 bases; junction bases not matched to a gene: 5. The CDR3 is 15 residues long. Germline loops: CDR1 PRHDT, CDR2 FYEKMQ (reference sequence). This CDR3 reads CASSHRTGLNTEAFF. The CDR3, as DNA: TGTGCCAGCAGCCATCGGACAGGGCTGAACACTGAAGCTTTCTTT.

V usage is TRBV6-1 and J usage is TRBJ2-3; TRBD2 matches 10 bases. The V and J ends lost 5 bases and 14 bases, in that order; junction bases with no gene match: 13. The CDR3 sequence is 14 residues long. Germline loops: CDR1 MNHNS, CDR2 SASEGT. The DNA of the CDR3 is TGTGCCAGCAGTCAGACCCTAGCGGGAGATTACGCGTATTTT. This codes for CASSQTLAGDYAYF.

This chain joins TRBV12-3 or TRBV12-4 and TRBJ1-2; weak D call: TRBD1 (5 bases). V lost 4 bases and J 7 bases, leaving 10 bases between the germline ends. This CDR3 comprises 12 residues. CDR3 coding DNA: TGTGCCAGCAGTTCTTCAGGGTTTGGCTACACCTTC. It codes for CASSSSGFGYTF.

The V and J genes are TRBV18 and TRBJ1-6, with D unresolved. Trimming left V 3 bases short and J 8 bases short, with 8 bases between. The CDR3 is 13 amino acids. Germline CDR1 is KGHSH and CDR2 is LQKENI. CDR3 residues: CASSPQEDSPLHF. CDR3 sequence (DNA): TGTGCCAGCTCACCCCAAGAGGATTCACCCCTCCACTTT. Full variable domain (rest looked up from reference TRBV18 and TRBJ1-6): NAGVMQNPRHLVRRRGQEARLRCSPMKGHSHVYWYRQLPEEGLKFMVYLQKENIIDESGMPKERFSAEFPKEGPSILRIQQVVRGDSAAYFCASSPQEDSPLHFGNGTRLTVT.

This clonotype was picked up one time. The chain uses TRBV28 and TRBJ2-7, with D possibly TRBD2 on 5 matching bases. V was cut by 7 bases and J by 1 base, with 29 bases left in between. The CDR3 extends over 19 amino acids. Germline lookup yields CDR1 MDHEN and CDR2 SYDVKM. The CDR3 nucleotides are TGTGCCAGCATTTCCTCATCCATGCGGGCCCCTAGGGTTTCCTACGAGCAGTACTTC. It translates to CASISSSMRAPRVSYEQYF.

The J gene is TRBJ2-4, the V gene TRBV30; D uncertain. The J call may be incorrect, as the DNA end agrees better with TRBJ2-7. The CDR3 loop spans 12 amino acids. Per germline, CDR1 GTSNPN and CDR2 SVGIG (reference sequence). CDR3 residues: CAWKGIGYEQYF. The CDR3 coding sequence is TGTGCCTGGAAGGGAATAGGCTACGAGCAGTACTTC.

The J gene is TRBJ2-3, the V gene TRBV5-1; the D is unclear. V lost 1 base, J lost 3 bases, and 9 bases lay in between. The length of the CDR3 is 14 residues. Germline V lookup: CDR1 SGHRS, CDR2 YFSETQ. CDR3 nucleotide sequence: TGCGCCAGCAGCTTGAGTGGGGAAACAGATACGCAGTATTTT. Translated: CASSLSGETDTQYF.

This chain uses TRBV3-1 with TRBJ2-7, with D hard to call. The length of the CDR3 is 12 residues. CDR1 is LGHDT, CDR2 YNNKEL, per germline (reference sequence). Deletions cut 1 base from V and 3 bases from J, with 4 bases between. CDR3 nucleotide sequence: TGTGCCAGCAGCCAAGGCTTCTACGAGCAGTACTTC. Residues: CASSQGFYEQYF.

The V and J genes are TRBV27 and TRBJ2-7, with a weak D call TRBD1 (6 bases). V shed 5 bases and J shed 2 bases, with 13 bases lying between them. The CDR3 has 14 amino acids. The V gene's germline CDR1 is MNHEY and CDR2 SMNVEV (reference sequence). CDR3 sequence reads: CASSATGLPYEQYF. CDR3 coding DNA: TGTGCCAGCAGTGCGACAGGCCTTCCCTACGAGCAGTACTTC.

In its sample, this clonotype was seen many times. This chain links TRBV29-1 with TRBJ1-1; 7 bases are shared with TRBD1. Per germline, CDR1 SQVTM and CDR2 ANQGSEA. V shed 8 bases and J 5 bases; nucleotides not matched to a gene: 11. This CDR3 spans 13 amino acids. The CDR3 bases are TGCAGCACAACGACAGGGAGGTGGACTGAAGCTTTCTTT. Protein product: CSTTTGRWTEAFF.

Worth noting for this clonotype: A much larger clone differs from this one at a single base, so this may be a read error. The CDR3 is CASSLDMNTEVFF. CDR3 DNA: TGTGCCAGCAGCTTAGACATGAACACTGAAGTTTTCTTT. This chain links TRBV7-2 with TRBJ1-1; D is uncertain. This CDR3 region has 13 residues. The germline V gene has CDR1 SGHTA and CDR2 FQGNSA.

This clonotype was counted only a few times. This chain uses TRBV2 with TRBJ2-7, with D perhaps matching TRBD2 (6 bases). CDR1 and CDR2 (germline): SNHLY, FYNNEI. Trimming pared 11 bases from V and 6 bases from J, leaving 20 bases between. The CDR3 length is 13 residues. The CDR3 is CASSRGISGEQYF. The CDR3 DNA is TGTGCCTCGAGTCGGGGGATATCCGGCGAGCAGTACTTC.

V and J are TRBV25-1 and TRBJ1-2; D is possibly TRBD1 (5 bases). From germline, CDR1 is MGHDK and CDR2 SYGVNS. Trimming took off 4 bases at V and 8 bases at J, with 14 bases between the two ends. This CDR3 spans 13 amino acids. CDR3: CASSGRAYGGYTF. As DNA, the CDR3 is TGTGCCAGCAGTGGCAGGGCCTATGGGGGCTACACCTTC.

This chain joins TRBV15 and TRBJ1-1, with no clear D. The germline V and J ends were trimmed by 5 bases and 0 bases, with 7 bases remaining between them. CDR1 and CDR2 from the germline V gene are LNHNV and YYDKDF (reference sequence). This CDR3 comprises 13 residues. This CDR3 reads CATSRRMNTEAFF. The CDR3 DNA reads TGTGCCACCAGCCGTCGGATGAACACTGAAGCTTTCTTT. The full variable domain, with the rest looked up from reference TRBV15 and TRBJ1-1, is DAMVIQNPRYQVTQFGKPVTLSCSQTLNHNVMYWYQQKSSQAPKLLFHYYDKDFNNEADTPDNFQSRRPNTSFCFLDIRSPGLGDTAMYLCATSRRMNTEAFFGQGTRLTVV.

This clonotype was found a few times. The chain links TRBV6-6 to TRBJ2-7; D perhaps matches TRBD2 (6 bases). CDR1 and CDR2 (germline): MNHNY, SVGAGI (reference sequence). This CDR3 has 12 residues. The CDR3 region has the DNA TGTGTCATGGGAGGAACACCCTACGAGCAGTACTTC. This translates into CVMGGTPYEQYF.

The CDR3 loop is CASSYSAGQGRYAYF. The CDR3 nucleotides read TGTGCCAGCAGTTATTCCGCGGGACAGGGACGATACGCGTATTTT. The chain couples TRBV6-5 to TRBJ2-3, with 9 positions matching TRBD1. Unmatched junction bases numbered 15, after V lost 3 bases and J lost 14 bases. The germline gives CDR1 MNHEY, CDR2 SVGAGI. The CDR3 runs to 15 residues.

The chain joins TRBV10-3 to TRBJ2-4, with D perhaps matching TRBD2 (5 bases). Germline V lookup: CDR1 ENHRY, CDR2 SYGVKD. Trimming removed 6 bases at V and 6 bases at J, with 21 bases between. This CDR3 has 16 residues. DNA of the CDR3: TGTGCCATCAGCGATACGCCACGCGGGCGCGGAAACATTCAGTACTTC. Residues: CAISDTPRGRGNIQYF.

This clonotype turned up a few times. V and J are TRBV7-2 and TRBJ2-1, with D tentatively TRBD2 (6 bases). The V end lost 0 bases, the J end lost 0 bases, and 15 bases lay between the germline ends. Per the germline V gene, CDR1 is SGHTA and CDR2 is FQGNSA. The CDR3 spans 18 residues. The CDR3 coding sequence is TGTGCCAGCAGCTTAGCGATAGCGGCGGCAAGCTCCTACAATGAGCAGTTCTTC. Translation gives CASSLAIAAASSYNEQFF.

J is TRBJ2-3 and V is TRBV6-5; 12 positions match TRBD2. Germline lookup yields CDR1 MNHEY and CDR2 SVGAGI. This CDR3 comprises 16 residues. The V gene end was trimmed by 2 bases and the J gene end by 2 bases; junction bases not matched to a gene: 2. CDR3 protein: CASSYGLAGYTDTQYF. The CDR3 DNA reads TGTGCCAGCAGTTACGGACTAGCGGGGTACACAGATACGCAGTATTTT.